A selection of T cell receptor beta chains follows, all from one sample in a study of T-cell reconstitution after alpha-beta-depleted transplantation in children. TCRdb redid the calling of the PCR reads with MiXCR, one entry per CDR3 protein. This sample has hundreds of thousands of distinct CDR3 sequences, with around 13% found just once. This sample comprised PBMCs, obtained before TCRalphabeta/CD19-depleted stem cell transplant. The receptors stem from a girl under 10 years old with congenital amegakaryocytic thrombocytopenia, due to receive a stem cell transplant. The CDR3 runs from the conserved cysteine through the conserved F or W. The D gene is left open where the match is weak. Some rows mark clone size as missing; the rest say once, few, many or name a class of expanded clone.

size: many
J: TRBJ2-7
V: TRBV5-1
D: .
CDR3: CASSLGEVYEQYF
DNA: TGCGCCAGCAGCTTGGGAGAGGTGTACGAGCAGTACTTC

size: many
J: TRBJ2-1
V: TRBV12-3/TRBV12-4
D: .
CDR3: CASSFPPNQFF
DNA: TGTGCCAGCAGTTTTCCCCCAAATCAGTTCTTC

size: many
J: TRBJ1-1
V: TRBV4-1
D: .
CDR3: CASSQVLRGWDPAFF
DNA: TGCGCCAGCAGCCAAGTTCTCCGCGGGTGGGATCCGGCTTTCTTT

size: .
J: TRBJ2-3
V: TRBV7-6
D: .
CDR3: CASSLELRDTQYF
DNA: TGTGCCAGCAGCTTAGAGTTGCGAGATACGCAGTATTTT

size: many
J: TRBJ2-1
V: TRBV5-5
D: .
CDR3: CASSSSQVLLPYNEQFF
DNA: TGTGCCAGCAGCTCCTCACAGGTTTTGCTTCCCTACAATGAGCAGTTCTTC

size: few
J: TRBJ2-5
V: TRBV5-1
D: .
CDR3: CASSLFAIQETQYF
DNA: TGCGCCAGCAGCTTGTTCGCCATCCAAGAGACCCAGTACTTC

size: .
J: TRBJ2-2
V: TRBV3-1
D: TRBD2
CDR3: CASSQSAGVDTGELFF
DNA: TGTGCCAGCAGCCAAAGTGCGGGAGTCGATACCGGGGAGCTGTTTTTT

size: .
J: TRBJ1-1
V: TRBV4-1
D: .
CDR3: CASGTLNTEAFF
DNA: TGCGCCAGCGGGACATTGAACACTGAAGCTTTCTTT

size: .
J: TRBJ2-3
V: TRBV5-1
D: .
CDR3: CASSAGSSVTDTQYF
DNA: TGCGCCAGCAGCGCCGGGAGTTCGGTGACAGATACGCAGTATTTT

size: .
J: TRBJ2-2
V: TRBV28
D: TRBD2
CDR3: CASSLSPGTSGAGELFF
DNA: TGTGCCAGCAGTTTATCTCCCGGGACTAGCGGAGCCGGGGAGCTGTTTTTT

size: many
J: TRBJ2-6
V: TRBV29-1
D: .
CDR3: CSVTGSSANVLTF
DNA: TGCAGCGTAACAGGGAGTTCAGCCAACGTCCTGACTTTC

size: .
J: TRBJ2-7
V: TRBV20-1
D: .
CDR3: CCARDGRAAGEYRTIHF
DNA: TGCTGTGCTAGAGACGGTCGGGCGGCAGGGGAGTATAGGACCATCCATTTC

size: many
J: TRBJ2-6
V: TRBV29-1
D: .
CDR3: CSVEVYTAGANVLTF
DNA: TGCAGCGTTGAAGTGTATACAGCTGGGGCCAACGTCCTGACTTTC

size: many
J: TRBJ1-1
V: TRBV10-3
D: TRBD1
CDR3: CASGTEINTEAFF
DNA: TGTGCCAGCGGGACAGAGATTAACACTGAAGCTTTCTTT

size: .
J: TRBJ2-7
V: TRBV28
D: .
CDR3: CASSLTQGYYEQYF
DNA: TGTGCCAGCAGTTTAACTCAGGGTTACTACGAGCAGTACTTC

size: many
J: TRBJ2-1
V: TRBV20-1
D: .
CDR3: CSGGLVNEQFF
DNA: TGCAGTGGGGGGCTAGTTAATGAGCAGTTCTTC

size: .
J: TRBJ2-3
V: TRBV28
D: TRBD2
CDR3: CASSLEVAGDDTQYF
DNA: TGTGCCAGCAGTTTAGAGGTAGCGGGAGACGATACGCAGTATTTT